What follows are 10 T cell receptor beta chains derived from one specimen sequenced in a study of blood T cell repertoires in COVID-19. Measured with immunoSEQ multiplex PCR; TCRdb has only the in-frame clones, and not every one. In the table there are roughly 440,000 clones, about 91% of which are singletons. The sequencing input was peripheral blood. The receptors shown here come from a woman aged 50 to 60 with COVID-19, enrolled during active disease.

This chain links TRBV9 with TRBJ2-2; 12 bases are shared with TRBD2. Germline trimming cut 4 bases from V and 8 bases from J; bases unmatched to any gene: 12. Germline CDR1 and CDR2: SGDLS and YYNGEE. The CDR3 has 17 residues. The CDR3 nucleotides read TGTGCCAGCAGCCCACTAACTAGCGGGGGGCCAGCGGGGGAGCTGTTTTTT. It specifies CASSPLTSGGPAGELFF.

The chain is built from TRBV28 and TRBJ1-1; 10 positions match TRBD1. From germline, CDR1 is MDHEN and CDR2 SYDVKM. J was trimmed by 3 bases and V by 5 bases; bases with no gene match: 12. The CDR3 contains 17 residues. In nucleotides, the CDR3 is TGTGCCAGCAGTACCCCGGGACAGGGGTGGAGAGACACTGAAGCTTTCTTT. Translation gives CASSTPGQGWRDTEAFF.

The chain carries TRBV7-3 and TRBJ2-3; 8 positions match TRBD2. CDR3 length: 16 amino acids. Germline trimming cut 1 base from V and 2 bases from J; bases unmatched to any gene: 5. Germline V gene data show CDR1 as SGHTA and CDR2 as FQGTGA. CDR3 protein: CASSLNSGEVTDTQYF. In DNA, the CDR3 is TGTGCCAGCAGCTTAAATAGCGGGGAGGTCACAGATACGCAGTATTTT.

The chain links TRBV27 to TRBJ2-5, with D maybe TRBD1 (7 bases). V was shortened by 8 bases and J by 5 bases, with 9 bases between the two germline ends. CDR1 is MNHEY, CDR2 SMNVEV, per germline (reference sequence). This CDR3 comprises 11 residues. As DNA, the CDR3 is TGTGCCAGCTCAGGGGGGGAGACCCAGTACTTC. As protein: CASSGGETQYF.

CDR3 in DNA: TGTGCCAGCAGCTTAGCCGGGGTTGACTACGAGCAGTACTTC. Amino acids: CASSLAGVDYEQYF. The gene calls are TRBV7-9 and TRBJ2-7; tentative D call: TRBD2 (5 bases). V dropped 0 bases and J dropped 3 bases, with 9 bases sitting between them. In germline, CDR1 is SEHNR, CDR2 FQNEAQ (reference sequence). The CDR3 is 14 amino acids.

The V call is TRBV5-1, the J call TRBJ1-4, with 7 nucleotides matching TRBD1. CDR3 length equals 14 residues. V shed 4 bases, J shed 8 bases, and the junction held 8 bases outside the gene matches. Germline CDR1 reads SGHRS; CDR2 reads YFSETQ. The CDR3 sequence: CASSPNRGWEKLFF. The DNA for the CDR3 is TGCGCCAGCAGCCCCAACAGGGGTTGGGAAAAACTGTTTTTT.

In its sample, this clone was seen a few times. This sequence joins TRBV27 and TRBJ2-2, with 11 bases identical to TRBD2. This CDR3 is 14 amino acids long. Per germline, CDR1 MNHEY and CDR2 SMNVEV (reference sequence). V lost 6 bases and J lost 5; bases outside the gene matches: 2. The CDR3 region is CASSVAGGTGELFF. As DNA, the CDR3 is TGTGCCAGCAGCGTAGCGGGGGGGACCGGGGAGCTGTTTTTT.

The chain couples TRBV5-4 to TRBJ2-3, with D maybe TRBD2 (6 bases). Germline CDR1 SGHNT, CDR2 YYREEE (reference sequence). The CDR3 sequence is 15 residues long. Between the trimmed V and J ends, which lost 0 bases and 3 bases, there was a span of 11 bases. The DNA for the CDR3 is TGTGCCAGCAGCTTGGATGCGGGGTTTACAGATACGCAGTATTTT. Encoded protein: CASSLDAGFTDTQYF. The entire variable domain, with the rest obtained from reference TRBV5-4 and TRBJ2-3, is as follows: ETGVTQSPTHLIKTRGQQVTLRCSSQSGHNTVSWYQQALGQGPQFIFQYYREEENGRGNFPPRFSGLQFPNYSSELNVNALELDDSALYLCASSLDAGFTDTQYFGPGTRLTVL.

The V call is TRBV27, the J call TRBJ2-3; TRBD1 might be the D (6 bases). CDR3 size: 15 residues. The germline V gene encodes CDR1 MNHEY and CDR2 SMNVEV (reference sequence). Trimming took 6 bases from V and 2 from J, leaving 15 bases between them. Here the CDR3 DNA reads TGTGCCAGCAGCCCGGTGAGGGGGTACACAGATACGCAGTATTTT. Protein: CASSPVRGYTDTQYF.

The chain joins TRBV6-5 to TRBJ1-3; no clear D. The germline V gene encodes CDR1 MNHEY and CDR2 SVGAGI. V was clipped by 3 bases and J by 0 bases, with 6 bases between them. This CDR3 spans 14 amino acids. The CDR3 DNA reads as TGTGCCAGCAGTTATCAGAACTCTGGAAACACCATATATTTT. Translated, it gives CASSYQNSGNTIYF.